This T cell receptor beta chain was captured in a study of shared clonotypes between healthy human individuals. Study-wide findings and caveats: All-four-donor shared clonotypes had higher generation probabilities than non-shared clonotypes did.

Germline V gene lookup returns CDR1 MRHNA and CDR2 SNTAGT. V was pared by 4 bases and J by 12 bases, with 15 bases of the junction left unmatched. The CDR3 is made up of 16 amino acids. Concerning this clone: What it binds is not known.

Each sample came from a Caucasian adult donor living in Nashville, Tennessee. Original data processing: As immunoSEQ supplied junction-only sequences (without quality scores), filtering differed. Profiled with immunoSEQ multiplex PCR; TCRdb holds only in-frame clones, not every one. D and trimming come from the DNA, and the V and J calls and clone size come from that table. The sample has 2,500,000 or so clones, more than 80% seen once. The chain carries TRBV6-4 and TRBJ2-1, with TRBD1 matching 10 bases. The specimen was naive CD4+ T cells sorted from blood. Documented subset: CD45RA+ positively selected. This sequence originates from a man between 18 and 35 years old in good health. The CDR3 loop is CASSGTGTGAKGRQFF. The CDR3 DNA follows: TGTGCCAGCAGTGGCACCGGGACAGGGGCGAAGGGTCGGCAGTTCTTC.